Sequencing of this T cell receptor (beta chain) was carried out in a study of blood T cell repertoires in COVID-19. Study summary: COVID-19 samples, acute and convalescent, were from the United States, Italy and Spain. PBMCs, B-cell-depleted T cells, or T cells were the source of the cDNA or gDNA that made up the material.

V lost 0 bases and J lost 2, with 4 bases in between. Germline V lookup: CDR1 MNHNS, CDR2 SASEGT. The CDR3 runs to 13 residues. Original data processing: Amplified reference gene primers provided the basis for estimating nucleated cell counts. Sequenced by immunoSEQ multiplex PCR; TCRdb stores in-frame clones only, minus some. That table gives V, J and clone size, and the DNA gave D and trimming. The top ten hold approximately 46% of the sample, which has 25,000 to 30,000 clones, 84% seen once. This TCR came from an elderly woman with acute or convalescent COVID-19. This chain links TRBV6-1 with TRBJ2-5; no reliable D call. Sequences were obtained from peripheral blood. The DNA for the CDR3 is TGTGCCAGCAGTGAAGCGTTACAAGAGACCCAGTACTTC. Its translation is CASSEALQETQYF.